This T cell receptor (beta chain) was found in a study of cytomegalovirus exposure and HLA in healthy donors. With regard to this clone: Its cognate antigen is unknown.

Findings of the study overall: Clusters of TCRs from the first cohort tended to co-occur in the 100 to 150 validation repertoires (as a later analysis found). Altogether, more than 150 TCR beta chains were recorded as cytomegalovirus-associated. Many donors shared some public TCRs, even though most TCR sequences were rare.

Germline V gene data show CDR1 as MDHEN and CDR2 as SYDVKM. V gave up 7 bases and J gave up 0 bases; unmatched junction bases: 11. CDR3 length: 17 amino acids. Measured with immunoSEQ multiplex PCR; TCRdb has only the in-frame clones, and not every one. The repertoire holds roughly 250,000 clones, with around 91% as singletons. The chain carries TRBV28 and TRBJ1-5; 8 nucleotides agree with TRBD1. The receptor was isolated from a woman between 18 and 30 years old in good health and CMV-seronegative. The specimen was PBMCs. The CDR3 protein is CASNLFLGTGSNQPQHF. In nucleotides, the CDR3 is TGTGCCAGCAATCTATTTCTGGGGACAGGTAGCAATCAGCCCCAGCATTTT.